This TCR beta chain appears in the sequencing data of a study of identical twins. Study-level findings and limits: In drawing conclusions, the study used cross-sectional statistical analysis and did not follow the same donors.

All of the donors were Caucasians in good health. The CDR3 covers 14 residues. V gave up 8 bases and J gave up 1 base; unmatched junction bases: 5. Per the germline V gene, CDR1 is SGHAT and CDR2 is FQNNGV. The sample holds a few counts of this clonotype. Antigen unknown. A universal primer site was created by template switching, with the cDNA bearing unique molecular identifiers. TCRdb reprocessed the 5' RACE reads with MiXCR, giving one entry per CDR3 protein. In the table there are just under 550,000 distinct CDR3 sequences, roughly 15% of which are singletons. These same records also appear under a second study, on yellow fever vaccine responses in identical twins. That source adds: Twins showed a vaccine T cell response that reportedly seemed partly convergent, partly personalized.

Specimen: CD4+ T cells sorted from blood. The V and J genes are TRBV11-2 and TRBJ2-7; TRBD2 aligns across 10 bases. This clonotype was obtained from a woman aged 18-29 years in good health. The CDR3 sequence is CASQREGLSYEQYF. In DNA form, the CDR3 reads TGTGCCAGCCAGCGGGAGGGCCTTTCCTACGAGCAGTACTTC.